The entry below gives a single TCR beta chain sequence along with its context. Germline values: CDR1 SEHNR, CDR2 FQNEAQ (reference sequence). Trimming left V 3 bases short and J 4 bases short, with 6 bases between. The CDR3 is 12 amino acids. Data came from immunoSEQ multiplex PCR; TCRdb stores just in-frame clones and leaves some out. The data hold about 40,000 clones, with more than 75% observed a single time. This sample is drawn from a study of PD-L1 blockade in urothelial cancer. This sample's time point: peripheral blood 6 weeks after treatment start. The rearrangement joins TRBV7-9 to TRBJ2-5; D not resolved. The sequencing used PBMCs, collected around atezolizumab (anti-PD-L1) treatment. The receptor was derived from a man aged 35 to 55 with urothelial cancer. CDR3 sequence (DNA): TGTGCCAGCAGCTTGGCCCGAGAGACCCAGTACTTC. The encoded protein is CASSLARETQYF.